One sample yielded the 20 T cell receptor beta chains listed below, sequenced in a study of molecular identifiers for immune sequencing clone quantification. TCRdb used MiXCR to reprocess the PCR reads, holding one entry per CDR3 protein. The sample contains some 88,000 distinct CDR3 sequences, 21% of which appear only once. Input material: naive CD8+ T cells from blood, with Jurkat cell RNA spiked in. Documented subset: FACS-sorted CD8+CD4-CCR7+CD45RA+ naive T cells. The receptors were gathered from a human donor in good health. Some libraries in this study had Jurkat cell RNA spiked in.

The V call is TRBV29-1, the J call TRBJ2-3, with TRBD1 identical over 9 bases. Per germline, CDR1 SQVTM and CDR2 ANQGSEA. With 3 bases clipped from V and 0 bases from J, the junction kept 10 bases outside the gene matches. The CDR3 is 17 amino acids. The CDR3 DNA sequence: TGCAGCGTTGAGTTTGGGACAGGGTCTGTGAGCACAGATACGCAGTATTTT. It encodes CSVEFGTGSVSTDTQYF.

This clonotype was seen a few times. CDR3 DNA: TGTGCCAGCAGTTACCAGGGGGGGCTGGGGAACACTGAAGCTTTCTTT. Amino acid sequence: CASSYQGGLGNTEAFF. J is TRBJ1-1 and V is TRBV27; 7 nucleotides match TRBD1. There are 16 residues in the CDR3. V lost 4 bases, J lost 1 base, and 9 bases stayed unmatched. Germline-derived CDR1 and CDR2 are MNHEY and SMNVEV (reference sequence).

This clonotype was observed a few times. J is TRBJ1-5 and V is TRBV11-2; D possibly corresponds to TRBD1 (6 bases). Germline V CDR1 and CDR2: SGHAT, FQNNGV. Trimming stripped 1 base from V and 4 bases from J, with 11 bases between. The CDR3 sequence is 15 residues long. The CDR3 spells CASSLVGGRNQPQHF. The CDR3 DNA follows: TGTGCCAGCAGCTTAGTGGGGGGGCGGAATCAGCCCCAGCATTTT.

As concerns this clonotype: A much more abundant neighbour one base away suggests this may be a read error. The V gene is TRBV7-6, the J gene TRBJ2-7; perhaps D is TRBD1 or TRBD2 (5 bases each). Trimming took 10 bases from V and 3 from J, leaving 19 bases between them. In germline, CDR1 is SGHVS, CDR2 FNYEAQ. The CDR3 length is 14 residues. The CDR3 protein is CATVDLLQGYEQYF. In DNA, the CDR3 is TGTGCCACCGTGGACTTGCTGCAGGGCTACGAGCAGTACTTC.

For this clonotype: A much larger clonotype is one base distant, so this may be a read error. The CDR3 protein is CASSQEREWTEALF. CDR3 bases: TGCGCCAGCAGCCAAGAACGGGAGTGGACTGAAGCTCTCTTT. The V and J genes are TRBV4-3 and TRBJ1-1; no definite D call. This CDR3 comprises 14 residues. Germline CDR1 LGHNA, CDR2 YSLEER.

This clonotype came up many times. The rearrangement links TRBV11-2 to TRBJ2-7, with D possibly being TRBD1 (6 bases). The CDR3 is made up of 16 amino acids. The V gene's germline CDR1 is SGHAT and CDR2 FQNNGV. Trimming took off 3 bases at V and 3 bases at J, with 18 bases between the two ends. DNA for the CDR3: TGTGCCAGCAGCTTGGGTGGGGCCAGGGGTTTCTACGAGCAGTACTTC. Encoded protein: CASSLGGARGFYEQYF. Full variable domain (missing parts from reference TRBV11-2 and TRBJ2-7): EAGVAQSPRYKIIEKRQSVAFWCNPISGHATLYWYQQILGQGPKLLIQFQNNGVVDDSQLPKDRFSAERLKGVDSTLKIQPAKLEDSAVYLCASSLGGARGFYEQYFGPGTRLTVT.

This clonotype has a single count. The V call is TRBV4-1, the J call TRBJ1-3; D gene unclear. Trimming took 0 bases from V and 0 from J, leaving 6 bases between them. The CDR3 sequence is 15 residues long. Germline V CDR1 and CDR2: MGHRA, YSYEKL. CDR3 protein: CASSQDRTSGNTIYF. The CDR3 region has the DNA TGCGCCAGCAGCCAAGACAGAACCTCTGGAAACACCATATATTTT.

This clonotype was seen repeatedly, ten times or more. The CDR3 DNA sequence: TGTGCCAGCAGCTGGGAAGAGTTGGGGACAGACACAGATACGCAGTATTTT. Protein sequence: CASSWEELGTDTDTQYF. The chain links TRBV11-2 to TRBJ2-3, with 7 bases lining up with TRBD1. CDR3 length equals 17 residues. V lost 4 bases and J lost 2; bases outside the gene matches: 12. CDR1 is SGHAT and CDR2 is FQNNGV in the germline V gene.

There are many counts of this clonotype. The chain joins TRBV29-1 to TRBJ1-1; D unclear. Germline loops: CDR1 SQVTM, CDR2 ANQGSEA. The CDR3 sequence is 11 residues long. Trimming took off 6 bases at V and 1 base at J, with 6 bases between the two ends. The CDR3 DNA sequence: TGCAGCGTAGAGCGGAACACTGAAGCTTTCTTT. This codes for CSVERNTEAFF.

This clonotype has ten or more counts. CDR3 bases: TGTGCCAGCAGTCCGGTCCCCTCTGGAAACACCATATATTTT. It specifies CASSPVPSGNTIYF. J is TRBJ1-3 and V is TRBV27; D call uncertain. Germline lookup yields CDR1 MNHEY and CDR2 SMNVEV (reference sequence). Trimming stripped 5 bases from V and 0 bases from J, with 8 bases between. The CDR3 runs to 14 residues.

On this clonotype: A much more abundant neighbour one base away suggests this may be a read error. The genes are TRBV13 and TRBJ2-5; D is perhaps TRBD1 (6 bases). This CDR3 contains 18 residues. Germline CDR1 reads PRHDT; CDR2 reads FYEKMQ (reference sequence). V dropped 5 bases and J dropped 0 bases, with 22 bases sitting between them. The CDR3 bases are TGTGCCAGCAGCCCAATGGATCCGGACAGACGGTACCAAGAGACCCAGTACTTC. Amino acids: CASSPMDPDRRYQETQYF.

This clonotype was recorded many times. The J gene is TRBJ1-1, the V gene TRBV5-1; tentative D call: TRBD1 (5 bases). With 0 bases removed from V and 3 bases from J, the gap between germline ends came to 12 bases. Germline V gene data show CDR1 as SGHRS and CDR2 as YFSETQ. The CDR3 is 15 residues long. The CDR3 nucleotides read TGCGCCAGCAGCTTGGGAGGGGCCGCGTACACTGAAGCTTTCTTT. It yields the protein CASSLGGAAYTEAFF.

This clonotype was seen only a few times. A clone one base away is much larger, so this may be a read error. The V gene is TRBV7-9, the J gene TRBJ1-1; D gene ambiguous. This CDR3 is built from 12 residues. Germline V lookup: CDR1 SEHNR, CDR2 FQNEAQ (reference sequence). The CDR3 reads CAGSPHYGEAFF. CDR3 in DNA: TGTGCCGGCAGCCCCCACTACGGTGAAGCTTTCTTT.

This clonotype occurred many times. The V gene is TRBV6-2 or TRBV6-3, the J gene TRBJ2-7; D not resolved. V lost 2 bases and J 1 base, leaving 21 bases between the germline ends. The CDR3 runs 18 residues. The germline V gene has CDR1 MNHEY and CDR2 SVGEGT. The CDR3 region has the DNA TGTGCCAGCAGTTACGGCCCCATCAGCAGTAGAAATTCCTACGAGCAGTACTTC. This gives the protein CASSYGPISSRNSYEQYF.

This clonotype appeared many times. This chain joins TRBV20-1 and TRBJ2-5; tentatively, D is TRBD1 (6 bases). V was pared by 1 base and J by 4 bases, with 16 bases between. This CDR3 comprises 15 residues. Germline loops: CDR1 DFQATT, CDR2 SNEGSKA (reference sequence). The CDR3 region has the DNA TGCAGTGCTAGAGGCTCTCAGGGGAGTCGAGAGACCCAGTACTTC. Amino acids: CSARGSQGSRETQYF.

About this clonotype itself: Given a much more abundant clone one base away, this may be a read error. The CDR3 does not end in the conserved phenylalanine or tryptophan, so this is likely a read error. This chain connects TRBV12-3 or TRBV12-4 to TRBJ2-7, with a weak D call TRBD2 (6 bases). With 3 bases removed from V and 1 base from J, the gap between germline ends came to 13 bases. This CDR3 contains 15 residues. The DNA of the CDR3 is TGTGCCAGCAGTTTGGCGGGGTTTTCGTCCTACGAGCAGTACCTC. Translating gives CASSLAGFSSYEQYL.

The genes are TRBV2 and TRBJ2-7, with D uncertain. V gave up 6 bases and J gave up 3 bases, with 6 bases separating them. Germline V gives CDR1 SNHLY, CDR2 FYNNEI. The CDR3 totals 11 residues. CDR3 nucleotides: TGTGCCAGCAGGGGTATCTACGAGCAGTACTTC. Its protein product is CASRGIYEQYF. Drawing the rest from reference TRBV2 and TRBJ2-7, the complete variable domain is EPEVTQTPSHQVTQMGQEVILRCVPISNHLYFYWYRQILGQKVEFLVSFYNNEISEKSEIFDDQFSVERPDGSNFTLKIRSTKLEDSAMYFCASRGIYEQYFGPGTRLTVT.

In this sample, this clonotype turned up many times. The chain carries TRBV4-1 and TRBJ2-7; D is uncertain. V dropped 5 bases and J dropped 4 bases, with 18 bases sitting between them. This CDR3 comprises 15 residues. Germline-derived CDR1 and CDR2 are MGHRA and YSYEKL. CDR3 nucleotides: TGCGCCAGCAGCACCGGGTTGGGGTCCCAGTACGAGCAGTACTTC. Translation gives CASSTGLGSQYEQYF.

This clonotype occurred a few times. The chain is built from TRBV19 and TRBJ2-7; unclear D gene. The ends were cut back, 6 bases at V and 2 bases at J, with 11 bases in the middle. There are 13 residues in the CDR3. Germline assignment: CDR1 LNHDA and CDR2 SQIVND (reference sequence). The CDR3 DNA reads as TGTGCCAGTAGACACCCGATTACCTACGAGCAGTACTTC. Translated, it gives CASRHPITYEQYF.

The J gene is TRBJ2-3, the V gene TRBV2; tentatively, D is TRBD1 or TRBD2 (5 bases each). Trimming shortened V by 0 bases and J by 0 bases, and 10 bases separated the two germline ends. The CDR3 is 16 amino acids. Germline V gene lookup returns CDR1 SNHLY and CDR2 FYNNEI. The CDR3 is CASSEAGGGSTDTQYF. The CDR3 DNA is TGTGCCAGCAGTGAAGCGGGTGGGGGTAGCACAGATACGCAGTATTTT.